The rows below give T cell receptor beta chains drawn from one sample of a study of molecular identifiers for immune sequencing clone quantification. MiXCR, applied by TCRdb to the PCR reads, yields one record per CDR3 protein. The sample consists of around 86,000 distinct CDR3 sequences, 15% to 20% of them appearing once. Sequences were obtained from naive CD8+ T cells from blood, with Jurkat cell RNA spiked in. All receptors derive from a human donor in good health. Some libraries in this study had Jurkat cell RNA spiked in. Both conserved end residues are part of each CDR3. D genes are given only for firm matches. Rows may omit the clone size; those that give it use once, few, many or a size class.

v_call	d_call	clone_size	j_call	cdr3_nt	cdr3_aa
TRBV30	.	.	TRBJ1-1	TGTGCCTATAATGGGGCTGAAGCTTTCTTT	CAYNGAEAFF
TRBV28	.	many	TRBJ2-7	TGTGCCAGCAGTTCCCGACTCAGTGCCTACGAGCAGTACTTC	CASSSRLSAYEQYF
TRBV4-1	TRBD1	many	TRBJ2-1	TGCGCCAGCAGCCAGACCTGGCCGGGACAGCGGTACAATGAGCAGTTCTTC	CASSQTWPGQRYNEQFF
TRBV11-2	.	.	TRBJ2-1	TGTGCCAGCAGCTTAGATGGGGAGCAGTTCTTC	CASSLDGEQFF
TRBV7-9	.	.	TRBJ1-1	TGTGCCAGCAGCGGGGATTGGGCCACTGAAGCTTTCTTT	CASSGDWATEAFF
TRBV13	.	many	TRBJ2-5	TGTGCCAGCAGCTTAGTCGACAGCGAAGAGACCCAGTACTTC	CASSLVDSEETQYF
TRBV7-9	.	many	TRBJ1-2	TGTGCCAGCAGCTTCGCAGGGTTTCACTATGGCTACACCTTC	CASSFAGFHYGYTF
TRBV19	.	.	TRBJ2-1	TGTGCCAGTAGTAAGCGGGACAGGCGGGACAATGAGCAGTTCTTC	CASSKRDRRDNEQFF
TRBV11-3	TRBD1	few	TRBJ2-3	TGTGCCAGCAGCCGGAGATTCGGGACAGGACTAACAGATACGCAGTATTTT	CASSRRFGTGLTDTQYF
TRBV7-9	.	.	TRBJ1-2	TGTGCCAGCAGCTTATTGACAGAACCTAACTATGGCTACACCTTC	CASSLLTEPNYGYTF
TRBV7-9	.	many	TRBJ1-3	TGTGCCAGCAGCTTAATCTCCATCTCTGGAAACACCATATATTTT	CASSLISISGNTIYF
TRBV19	TRBD1	many	TRBJ1-5	TGTGCCAGTGAGGACCCAAAACAGGGGATTGGGCAGCCCCAGCATTTT	CASEDPKQGIGQPQHF
TRBV29-1	.	many	TRBJ2-7	TGCAGCGTGGTCAGGGTAGACCTCCCCTACGAGCAGTACTTC	CSVVRVDLPYEQYF
TRBV28	.	many	TRBJ2-6	TGTGCCAGCAGTTTGGAGTCCAAGGCCGCCGACCCTTACTCTGGGGCCAACGTCCTGACTTTC	CASSLESKAADPYSGANVLTF
TRBV7-9	.	many	TRBJ2-1	TGTGCCAGCACCCTAGTGGGGGCTTTCGATGAGCAGTTCTTC	CASTLVGAFDEQFF
TRBV7-6	.	many	TRBJ2-3	TGTGCCAGCAGCTCCCGTGGGGGTACCACAGATACGCAGTATTTT	CASSSRGGTTDTQYF
TRBV19	.	many	TRBJ2-7	TGTGCCAGTAGTATAGACCTCGGACAGAACTACGAGCAGTACTTC	CASSIDLGQNYEQYF
TRBV4-3	.	.	TRBJ1-1	TGCGCCAGCAGCCAAGATAGGGCAGGAGGAAACACTGAAGCTTTCTTT	CASSQDRAGGNTEAFF
TRBV7-9	.	many	TRBJ2-3	TGTGCCAGCAGCTTCATAACGGGATTCACAGATACGCAGTATTTT	CASSFITGFTDTQYF
TRBV6-2/TRBV6-3	.	many	TRBJ1-1	TGTGCCAGCAGTCTAACTTCGGGACTCACTGAAGCTTTCTTT	CASSLTSGLTEAFF
TRBV29-1	.	many	TRBJ2-1	TGCAGCGTGGCAAGTGAGCAGTTCTTC	CSVASEQFF
TRBV19	.	.	TRBJ2-1	TGTGCCAGTACCTATCTCCCGGGTTATGAGCAGTTCTTC	CASTYLPGYEQFF
TRBV19	.	.	TRBJ2-7	TGTGCCAGTGCCTCAGGGGCCCAGAACGAGCAGTACTTC	CASASGAQNEQYF
TRBV6-1	TRBD1	once	TRBJ1-1	TGTGCCAGCGGGACAGGGGGCACTGAAGCTTTCTTT	CASGTGGTEAFF
TRBV5-6	.	many	TRBJ1-1	TGTGCCAGCAGCCCGGGGGGGGCAGAAGCTTTCTTT	CASSPGGAEAFF
TRBV27	.	many	TRBJ1-1	TGTGCCAGCAGTTTATCCCCCTACACTGAAGCTTTCTTT	CASSLSPYTEAFF
TRBV7-9	TRBD1	once	TRBJ1-1	TGTGCCAGCAGCTCCAGACAGGGGATGAACACTGAAGCTTTCTTT	CASSSRQGMNTEAFF
TRBV4-1	TRBD2	many	TRBJ2-3	TGCGCCAGCAGCCAAGAGCCCCCATTGGCGGGAGTCACAGATACGCAGTATTTT	CASSQEPPLAGVTDTQYF
TRBV7-6	.	many	TRBJ2-3	TGTGCCAGCAGCTTACTTCCGCTCACAGATACGCAGTATTTT	CASSLLPLTDTQYF
TRBV6-5	.	.	TRBJ2-7	TGTGCCAGCAGTTACTCGGACAACTACGAGCAGTACTTC	CASSYSDNYEQYF
TRBV5-1	TRBD2	few	TRBJ2-3	TGCGCCAGCAGCTCACCGGGGGGAAGTAAAGATACGCAGTATTTT	CASSSPGGSKDTQYF
TRBV11-2	TRBD2	few	TRBJ2-3	TGTGCCAGCAGCTTAAGGGTGGTAGCGGGAGGGCCTACAGATACGCAGTATTTT	CASSLRVVAGGPTDTQYF
TRBV6-5	.	.	TRBJ2-5	TGTGCCAGCAGATATTGTCGGGGCCAAGAGACCCAGTACTTC	CASRYCRGQETQYF
TRBV3-1	.	many	TRBJ2-2	TGTGCCAGCAGCCCCCCTTGGGATTCGATCACCGGGGAGCTGTTTTTT	CASSPPWDSITGELFF
TRBV6-2/TRBV6-3	TRBD2	.	TRBJ2-3	TGTGCCAGCAGCCCAGCTAGCGGGTGGGTCACAGATACGCAGTATTTT	CASSPASGWVTDTQYF
TRBV5-4	TRBD2	many	TRBJ2-3	TGTGCCAGCAGCCCAGACTTTAGCGGGGGGGCTGACGGGACAGATACGCAGTATTTT	CASSPDFSGGADGTDTQYF
TRBV11-2	.	many	TRBJ1-5	TGTGCCAGCAGTCGACAGGTCAATCAGCCCCAGCATTTT	CASSRQVNQPQHF
TRBV6-5	.	many	TRBJ2-3	TGTGCCAGCAGCTCAGCATCCTTCACAGATACGCAGTATTTT	CASSSASFTDTQYF
TRBV7-9	.	many	TRBJ1-5	TGTGCCAGCAGCGACAATTATCAGCCCCAGCATTTT	CASSDNYQPQHF
TRBV11-2	TRBD1	once	TRBJ2-7	TGTGCCAGCAGCGACCCGGGACAGGGCTACGAGCAGTACTTC	CASSDPGQGYEQYF
TRBV5-1	.	many	TRBJ2-3	TGCGCCAGCAGCTCGGACAGCAGCAGAACAGATACGCAGTATTTT	CASSSDSSRTDTQYF
TRBV24-1	.	few	TRBJ2-7	TGTGCCACCAGTGATCGATCCGGGTCCTACTACGAGCAGTACTTC	CATSDRSGSYYEQYF
TRBV19	.	many	TRBJ1-1	TGTGCCAGTAGTGCGGGGGCGAGTGCTTTCTTT	CASSAGASAFF
TRBV28	TRBD2	few	TRBJ2-5	TGTGCCAGCAATCCCGGGACTAGTGGCGAGACCCAGTACTTC	CASNPGTSGETQYF
TRBV30	.	many	TRBJ2-7	TGTGCCTGGAGTCTCCTCTACGAGCAGTACTTC	CAWSLLYEQYF
TRBV7-9	.	few	TRBJ1-1	TGTGCCAGCAGTTTAACCAGGGAGGGCACTGAAGCTTTCTTT	CASSLTREGTEAFF
TRBV7-9	.	many	TRBJ2-3	TGTGCCAGCAGCCCCCGACGCGTGGCGGGCACAGATACGCAGTATTTT	CASSPRRVAGTDTQYF
TRBV7-9	.	many	TRBJ2-7	TGTGCCAGCAGCTCCAGGTGGTCCGAGCAGTACTTC	CASSSRWSEQYF
TRBV7-6	TRBD2	many	TRBJ2-2	TGTGCCAGCAGCTTAGAATCAGTGGCGGGAGTGGTCACCGGGGAGCTGTTTTTT	CASSLESVAGVVTGELFF
TRBV27	.	.	TRBJ1-2	TGTGCCAGCGGTCTACACCGGGACATTGCGAACTATGGCTACACCTTC	CASGLHRDIANYGYTF
TRBV12-3/TRBV12-4	.	.	TRBJ2-1	TGTGCCAGCAGTATTGGTGGGCCCTACAATGAGCAGTTCTTC	CASSIGGPYNEQFF
TRBV12-3/TRBV12-4	TRBD1	many	TRBJ1-5	TGTGCCAGCAGTTCCTCGGACAGGGAAGGTCAGCCCCAGCATTTT	CASSSSDREGQPQHF
TRBV5-1	.	.	TRBJ2-3	TGCGCCAGCAGCTTGGAATTTCCCACAGATACGCAGTATTTT	CASSLEFPTDTQYF
TRBV12-3/TRBV12-4	.	.	TRBJ2-3	TGTGCCAGCAGTTTACTGCGGGGCAGCACAGATACGCAGTATTTT	CASSLLRGSTDTQYF
TRBV12-3/TRBV12-4	TRBD1	once	TRBJ2-7	TGTGCCAGCAGCGGACAGGGGGGGATCTACGAGCAGTACTTC	CASSGQGGIYEQYF